This T cell receptor (beta chain) was captured by sequencing in a study of cytomegalovirus exposure and HLA in healthy donors. Points from the study as a whole: TCR beta chains numbering approximately 150 were designated cytomegalovirus-associated. Several of the most significant clusters appeared linked to common viral pathogens, based on a later analysis. TCR sequences were mostly rare, though some public TCRs occurred in many donors.

In the PCR, 60 Vbeta and 13 Jbeta primers were used. Source study methods: An analysis performed later counted about 80 million unique TCR beta chains (approximately 12 million of them shared). Method: immunoSEQ multiplex PCR; TCRdb's copy keeps in-frame clones and lacks some. Clone size and the V and J calls come from that table; the DNA yielded D and trimming. Of 200,000 to 250,000 clones in the sample, around 81% were seen once. Comments on this clone: The antigen is undetermined. Germline and junction disagree at one end, which may indicate a read error.

CDR3 size: 14 residues. Germline lookup yields CDR1 SEHNR and CDR2 FQNEAQ (reference sequence). The sequenced sample consisted of PBMCs. The source of this sequence is a woman between 50 and 59 years old in good health and CMV-seropositive. This chain links TRBV7-9 with TRBJ1-4; no reliable D call. The CDR3 sequence: CSSSLRLESEKLFF. The CDR3 DNA sequence: TGTTCCAGCAGCTTGCGCCTGGAGAGTGAAAAACTGTTTTTT.